This entry is about one T cell receptor (beta chain). What it recognizes is unknown. This entry comes from a study of stem cell transplantation in POMP-related autoinflammatory disease. The study's findings and limits: A trend toward lower repertoire diversity and greater clonality appeared in every analyzed T-cell subset of PRAID patients.

Trimming removed 6 bases from V and 2 bases from J, with 16 bases in between. Germline loops: CDR1 MNHEY, CDR2 SVGAGI. The CDR3 is 15 amino acids. The method was immunoSEQ multiplex PCR; TCRdb's version includes in-frame clones alone and lacks a portion of them. The sample carries approximately 2,500 clones, approximately 92% recorded once. The clonotype comes from a human patient with POMP-related autoinflammation and immune dysregulation (PRAID). Certain T cells may be donor cells from the graft. The chain has TRBV6-5 and TRBJ2-5, with D possibly TRBD2 on 6 matching bases. Sample: CD4+ follicular helper T cells (Tfh) from PBMCs, taken after stem cell transplantation. The CDR3 DNA sequence: TGTGCCAGCAGCCGGCCCCGGGCGGGGCAAGAGACCCAGTACTTC. Residues: CASSRPRAGQETQYF.